This T cell receptor beta chain came from a study of blood T cell repertoires in COVID-19. Across the whole study: Samples of COVID-19 (acute and convalescent) were obtained from the United States, Italy and Spain. PBMCs, B-cell-depleted T cells, or T cells were the source of the cDNA or gDNA that made up the material.

V trimming: 6 bases; J trimming: 0 bases; junction bases outside the gene matches: 9. In germline, CDR1 is SGHVS, CDR2 FNYEAQ. The CDR3 consists of 16 residues. Study processing details: Estimation of nucleated cell counts was performed using reference gene primer amplification. The method was immunoSEQ multiplex PCR; TCRdb's version includes in-frame clones alone and lacks a portion of them. V, J and clone size reflect that table, while D and trimming were determined from the DNA. Of approximately 180,000 clones detected, approximately 89% appear once; the ten largest clones hold around 2.5%. This clonotype was obtained from a man aged 40-50 years with active or convalescent COVID-19. V usage is TRBV7-6 and J usage is TRBJ2-3; the match to TRBD1 covers 7 bases. Source material: peripheral blood. CDR3 region: CASSATGTTSTDTQYF. The CDR3 coding sequence is TGTGCCAGCAGTGCGACAGGGACGACTAGCACAGATACGCAGTATTTT.